A single T cell receptor (beta chain) is shown here with its context. V was cut by 5 bases and J by 4 bases, with 14 bases left in between. The CDR3 is 14 amino acids. CDR1 and CDR2 from the germline V gene are SGHAT and FQDESV (reference sequence). This record belongs to a study of blood T cell repertoires in COVID-19. Overall study: The samples span acute and convalescent COVID-19 from the United States, Italy and Spain. In each case, the material was cDNA or gDNA derived from T cells, B-cell-depleted T cells, or PBMCs.

In the original processing: Cell counts per sample came from amplifying reference gene primers. Measured with immunoSEQ multiplex PCR; TCRdb has only the in-frame clones, and not every one. V, J and clone size are taken as reported in that table, and D and trimming were inferred from the DNA itself. Among approximately 220,000 clones listed, 80% to 90% were seen once. Sequencing was performed on peripheral blood. The genes are TRBV11-1 and TRBJ1-2, with D tentatively TRBD1 (6 bases). The TCR originated in a woman aged 45-65 years with acute or convalescent COVID-19. The CDR3 region is CASSPGRGFYGYTF. The CDR3 DNA follows: TGTGCCAGCAGCCCGGGCAGGGGTTTCTATGGCTACACCTTC.